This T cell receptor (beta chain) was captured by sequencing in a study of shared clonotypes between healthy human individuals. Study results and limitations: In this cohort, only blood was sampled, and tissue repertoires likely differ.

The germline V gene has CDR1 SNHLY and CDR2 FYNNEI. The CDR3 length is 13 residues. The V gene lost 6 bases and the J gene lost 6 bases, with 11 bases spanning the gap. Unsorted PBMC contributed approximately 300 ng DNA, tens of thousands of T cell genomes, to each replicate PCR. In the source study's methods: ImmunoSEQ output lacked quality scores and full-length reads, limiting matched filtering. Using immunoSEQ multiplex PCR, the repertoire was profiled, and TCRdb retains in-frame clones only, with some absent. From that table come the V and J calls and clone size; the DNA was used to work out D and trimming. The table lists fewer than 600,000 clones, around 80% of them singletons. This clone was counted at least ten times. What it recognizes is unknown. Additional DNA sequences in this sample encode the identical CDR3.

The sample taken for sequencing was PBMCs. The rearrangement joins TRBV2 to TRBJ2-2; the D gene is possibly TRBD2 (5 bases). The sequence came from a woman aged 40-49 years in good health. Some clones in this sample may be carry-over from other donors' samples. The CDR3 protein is CASSQLEAGELFF. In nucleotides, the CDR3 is TGTGCCAGCAGCCAACTAGAAGCCGGGGAGCTGTTTTTT.